The 32 T cell receptor beta chains in this list originate from one sample, sequenced in a study of regulatory T cells in long-lasting Graves disease. Arm-PCR of CDR3 regions and iRepertoire HTBI primers were the basis on which TCR beta libraries were built. TCRdb re-called the multiplex PCR reads with MiXCR, one entry per CDR3 protein. The profile shows hundreds of thousands of distinct CDR3 sequences, less than 15% of them singletons. Time point reported: newly diagnosed GD, antithyroid drugs for less than 3 months. PBMC-derived RNA was used for the TCR library. Another study also made use of these data, one on T cells in Graves' hyperthyroidism and ophthalmopathy.

The source material was peripheral blood mononuclear cells (PBMCs), sampled at new diagnosis, from a patient treated with antithyroid drugs. The receptors derive from a man under 40 with Graves disease.

There are a few counts of this clonotype. The V and J genes are TRBV12-5 and TRBJ2-6; D not resolved. Germline V gene lookup returns CDR1 LGHNT and CDR2 FRNRAP. This CDR3 is 12 amino acids long. V lost 7 bases and J 3 bases, leaving 4 bases between the germline ends. This CDR3 is CASEGGANVLTF. As DNA, the CDR3 is TGTGCTAGTGAAGGTGGGGCCAACGTCCTGACTTTC.

This clonotype was seen more than once but under ten times. The chain has TRBV4-1 and TRBJ1-3, with D possibly being TRBD1 (5 bases). CDR1 is MGHRA and CDR2 is YSYEKL in the germline V gene. This CDR3 has 17 amino acids. V was trimmed by 3 bases and J by 1 base, leaving 16 bases between them. CDR3 nucleotide sequence: TGCGCCAGCAGCCAGGCCCGAGAGGGACTGTCTGGAAACACCATATATTTT. Translation gives CASSQAREGLSGNTIYF.

This clonotype came up many times. The rearrangement joins TRBV6-5 to TRBJ2-5; D is ambiguous. The CDR3 is made up of 14 amino acids. The V gene lost 2 bases and the J gene lost 3 bases, with 10 bases spanning the gap. Looked up from germline, CDR1 is MNHEY and CDR2 is SVGAGI. The CDR3 reads CASSYNRQKETQYF. In DNA form, the CDR3 reads TGTGCCAGCAGTTACAATAGGCAGAAAGAGACCCAGTACTTC.

J is TRBJ1-5 and V is TRBV10-3; TRBD1 is a possible D gene (5 bases). Per germline, CDR1 ENHRY and CDR2 SYGVKD. Trimming cost V 5 bases and J 6 bases, with 14 bases left between them. This CDR3 is 14 amino acids long. The CDR3, as DNA: TGTGCCATCAGTACAGGAAGGGAAGGTCAGCCCCAGCATTTT. Translation: CAISTGREGQPQHF.

Of note for this clonotype: Mismatch with germline at one junction end may stem from a read error. The CDR3 is CASSFGRAHEQHF. The CDR3 DNA reads as TGTGCCAGCAGTTTCGGCAGGGCCCACGAGCAGCACTTC. This chain links TRBV12-3 or TRBV12-4 with TRBJ2-7; the D gene is possibly TRBD1 (5 bases). The CDR3 spans 13 residues.

The rearrangement links TRBV27 to TRBJ2-2; D might be TRBD1 (6 bases). The CDR3 covers 15 residues. The germline V and J ends were trimmed by 5 bases and 5 bases, with 15 bases remaining between them. Germline V CDR1 and CDR2: MNHEY, SMNVEV (reference sequence). The CDR3 nucleotides read TGTGCCAGCAGTCCCCTGGGGACAATGACCGGGGAGCTGTTTTTT. It codes for CASSPLGTMTGELFF.

At least ten counts were recorded for this clonotype. J is TRBJ2-1 and V is TRBV19; 10 bases map to TRBD2. The length of the CDR3 is 15 residues. Germline V gene data show CDR1 as LNHDA and CDR2 as SQIVND (reference sequence). Trimming took 9 bases from V and 3 from J; bases not matched to a gene: 8. The CDR3 DNA follows: TGTGCCAGCAGTCCCGCTAGCGGGAGCTACAATGAGCAGTTCTTC. Translating gives CASSPASGSYNEQFF.

This clonotype was observed many times. The V call is TRBV12-3 or TRBV12-4, the J call TRBJ1-5; TRBD1 is a possible D gene (5 bases). The CDR3 has 16 residues. V was pared by 5 bases and J by 6 bases, with 20 bases between. The CDR3 region has the DNA TGTGCCAGCAGTCGCGGGACCTTTCAGACCACTCAGCCCCAGCATTTT. This encodes CASSRGTFQTTQPQHF.

The chain employs TRBV4-1 and TRBJ2-7; 9 bases match TRBD2. V dropped 5 bases and J dropped 4; count of bases not matched to a gene: 6. The CDR3 is 14 amino acids. Germline CDR1 is MGHRA and CDR2 is YSYEKL. The CDR3 reads CASSWLAGPYEQYF. As DNA, the CDR3 is TGCGCCAGCAGCTGGCTAGCGGGGCCATACGAGCAGTACTTC.

This clonotype was counted many times. The chain joins TRBV5-1 to TRBJ2-3, with TRBD1 matching 10 bases. Germline CDR1 reads SGHRS; CDR2 reads YFSETQ. With 3 bases clipped from V and 2 bases from J, the junction kept 3 bases outside the gene matches. CDR3 length equals 15 residues. CDR3 in amino acids: CASSSGQGITDTQYF. CDR3 coding DNA: TGCGCCAGCAGCTCGGGACAGGGGATCACAGATACGCAGTATTTT.

This clonotype was recorded many times. The chain uses TRBV3-1 and TRBJ2-1; 12 bases fit TRBD2. With 5 bases clipped from V and 6 bases from J, the junction kept 5 bases outside the gene matches. CDR1 LGHDT and CDR2 YNNKEL come from the germline V gene (reference sequence). The CDR3 contains 15 residues. The CDR3 coding sequence is TGTGCCAGCAGCTCTGGGACTAGCGGGCTCAATGAGCAGTTCTTC. This encodes CASSSGTSGLNEQFF.

The rearrangement joins TRBV30 to TRBJ1-5, with unresolved D. The V end was cut by 0 bases, the J end by 7 bases, with 7 bases between. The CDR3 consists of 12 residues. Germline lookup yields CDR1 GTSNPN and CDR2 SVGIG (reference sequence). CDR3 sequence reads: CAWSVQSQPQHF. The CDR3 coding sequence is TGTGCCTGGAGTGTACAAAGCCAGCCCCAGCATTTT.

The chain recombines TRBV6-4 with TRBJ1-1; no clear D. The V end was cut by 3 bases, the J end by 6 bases, with 14 bases between. The CDR3 is 14 amino acids. The germline gives CDR1 MRHNA, CDR2 SNTAGT. The CDR3 loop reads CASSEPGLDPEAFF. DNA of the CDR3: TGTGCCAGCAGTGAACCCGGCCTGGACCCTGAAGCTTTCTTT.

This clonotype has at least ten counts. The chain joins TRBV6-1 to TRBJ2-5; maybe TRBD1 (5 bases). Germline V gene lookup returns CDR1 MNHNS and CDR2 SASEGT. The CDR3 is 16 residues long. Trimming removed 6 bases from V and 5 bases from J, with 22 bases in between. Here the CDR3 DNA reads TGTGCCAGCAGCTCCCCCGTGGGGCCTCCCGAGGAGACCCAGTACTTC. Amino acids: CASSSPVGPPEETQYF.

This clonotype was seen more than once but under ten times. The chain combines TRBV30 with TRBJ2-3; D is possibly TRBD2 (5 bases). Germline values: CDR1 GTSNPN, CDR2 SVGIG (reference sequence). CDR3 length equals 14 residues. Trimming took 2 bases from V and 6 from J, leaving 15 bases between them. The CDR3 DNA is TGTGCCTGGAGTCTGGGATCCAGAGGGGATACGCAGTATTTT. As protein: CAWSLGSRGDTQYF.

The chain has TRBV6-2 or TRBV6-3 and TRBJ2-2; possibly TRBD1 for D (5 bases). This CDR3 contains 13 residues. Trimming left V 6 bases short and J 5 bases short, with 10 bases between. Germline values: CDR1 MNHEY, CDR2 SVGEGT. The CDR3 reads CASSRDSTGELFF. CDR3 bases: TGTGCCAGCAGCAGGGATTCTACCGGGGAGCTGTTTTTT.

There are many counts of this clonotype. The chain couples TRBV20-1 to TRBJ1-4; no firm D call. Trimming left V 1 base short and J 7 bases short, with 7 bases between. Germline CDR1 reads DFQATT; CDR2 reads SNEGSKA (reference sequence). CDR3 size: 12 residues. For the CDR3, the DNA is TGCAGTGCTAGAGCTGGGGTTGAAAAACTGTTTTTT. Its protein product is CSARAGVEKLFF.

In this sample, this clonotype turned up many times. This chain joins TRBV24-1 and TRBJ2-7, with D unresolved. The CDR3 is 13 residues long. V dropped 9 bases and J dropped 4 bases, with 15 bases sitting between them. Per germline, CDR1 KGHDR and CDR2 SFDVKD. The CDR3 loop is CATEARDGYEQYF. CDR3 DNA sequence: TGTGCCACCGAAGCCAGAGATGGGTACGAGCAGTACTTC.

This clonotype was recorded at least ten times. This rearrangement joins TRBV7-2 to TRBJ2-7, with 7 bases aligning to TRBD2. The ends lost 2 bases at V and 4 bases at J; junction bases unmatched: 2. The CDR3 contains 13 residues. The germline CDR1 and CDR2 sequences are SGHTA and FQGNSA. The CDR3 DNA sequence: TGTGCCAGCAGCTTAAACGGGGGGTACGAGCAGTACTTC. Amino acid sequence: CASSLNGGYEQYF.

The table lists this clonotype with many counts. The chain employs TRBV12-3 or TRBV12-4 and TRBJ2-1; 14 bases are a match to TRBD2. This CDR3 contains 15 residues. Trimming at V came to 5 bases and at J to 8 bases, leaving 5 bases not matched to a gene. DNA of the CDR3: TGTGCCAGCAGTGCGGGACTAGCGGGAGCCGATGAGCAGTTCTTC. Its protein is CASSAGLAGADEQFF.

This clonotype was counted only a few times. This chain uses TRBV24-1 with TRBJ1-2; D is ambiguous. This CDR3 contains 11 residues. The germline V gene has CDR1 KGHDR and CDR2 SFDVKD. Between the trimmed V and J ends, which lost 4 bases and 7 bases, there was a span of 6 bases. The CDR3 reads CATSEGFGYTF. DNA for the CDR3: TGTGCCACCAGTGAGGGCTTTGGCTACACCTTC.

The chain is built from TRBV20-1 and TRBJ2-1, with TRBD2 matching 11 bases. This CDR3 contains 17 residues. Trimming at V came to 6 bases and at J to 4 bases, leaving 14 bases not matched to a gene. Germline V CDR1 and CDR2: DFQATT, SNEGSKA (reference sequence). This CDR3 is CSATGLAVRRWYNEQFF. CDR3 coding DNA: TGCAGTGCAACGGGACTAGCGGTAAGGCGATGGTACAATGAGCAGTTCTTC.

The chain couples TRBV20-1 to TRBJ1-2, with TRBD1 matching 8 bases. The CDR3 totals 12 residues. Germline V CDR1 and CDR2: DFQATT, SNEGSKA (reference sequence). The V and J ends lost 6 bases and 9 bases, in that order; junction bases with no gene match: 9. The CDR3 DNA reads as TGCAGTGCGCAATCCGACAGGGGCAGCTACACCTTC. It is translated as CSAQSDRGSYTF.

Points on this clonotype: A much more abundant neighbour one base away suggests this may be a read error. The CDR3 protein is CASSSHLLAGEGYEQYF. As DNA, the CDR3 is TGTGCCAGCAGCTCCCACCTTTTAGCGGGAGAGGGCTACGAGCAGTACTTC. The chain recombines TRBV5-8 with TRBJ2-7, with 9 bases fitting TRBD2. The CDR3 totals 17 residues. Germline trimming cut 3 bases from V and 3 bases from J; bases unmatched to any gene: 13. Germline-derived CDR1 and CDR2 are SGHTS and YDEGEE.

In its sample, this clonotype was seen many times. This chain connects TRBV19 to TRBJ2-7, with TRBD1 as a possible D gene (6 bases). V was shortened by 4 bases and J by 1 base, with 8 bases between the two germline ends. The CDR3 has 13 residues. CDR1 is LNHDA and CDR2 is SQIVND in the germline V gene (reference sequence). CDR3 sequence: CASSTTGSYEQYF. In DNA form, the CDR3 reads TGTGCCAGTAGTACGACAGGTTCCTACGAGCAGTACTTC.

This clonotype showed up many times. This chain uses TRBV11-2 with TRBJ2-7, with a possible D match to TRBD1 (5 bases). Germline CDR1 is SGHAT and CDR2 is FQNNGV. The CDR3 is 11 residues long. V was pared by 5 bases and J by 7 bases, with 9 bases between. DNA for the CDR3: TGTGCCAGCAGCGCAGGGTTTGAGCAGTACTTC. Its translation: CASSAGFEQYF.

There are many counts of this clonotype. This chain connects TRBV24-1 to TRBJ2-5; either TRBD1 or TRBD2 may fit D (5 bases each). CDR3 length: 18 residues. Trimming stripped 4 bases from V and 3 bases from J, with 23 bases between. Germline CDR1 reads KGHDR; CDR2 reads SFDVKD. CDR3 in amino acids: CATSDPDPGRLREETQYF. CDR3 in DNA: TGTGCCACCAGTGACCCCGACCCGGGACGGCTAAGGGAAGAGACCCAGTACTTC.

This clonotype was counted ten times or more. This chain connects TRBV18 to TRBJ2-3; TRBD2 might be the D (5 bases). This CDR3 is built from 13 residues. Germline CDR1 is KGHSH and CDR2 is LQKENI. V lost 8 bases, J lost 1 base, and 10 bases lay in between. The CDR3 reads CASSPGGTDTQYF. CDR3 nucleotides: TGTGCCAGCAGTCCCGGGGGCACAGATACGCAGTATTTT.

In this sample, this clonotype turned up a few times. The gene calls are TRBV20-1 and TRBJ2-2; D is uncertain. The CDR3 loop spans 12 amino acids. Germline V gene sequence: CDR1 DFQATT, CDR2 SNEGSKA (reference sequence). V was shortened by 7 bases and J by 6 bases, with 12 bases between the two germline ends. The chain's CDR3 is CSVAGHAGELFF. The CDR3 nucleotides read TGCAGTGTAGCAGGTCATGCCGGGGAGCTGTTTTTT.

A few counts support this clonotype. The rearrangement joins TRBV18 to TRBJ2-3; 8 nucleotides agree with TRBD2. Germline CDR1 is KGHSH and CDR2 is LQKENI. J was trimmed by 2 bases and V by 9 bases; bases with no gene match: 10. The CDR3 consists of 15 residues. This CDR3 is CASSLTGGITDTQYF. In DNA form, the CDR3 reads TGTGCCAGTTCCCTAACGGGAGGGATCACAGATACGCAGTATTTT.

This clonotype was seen at least ten times. The rearrangement joins TRBV7-9 to TRBJ2-7; maybe TRBD2 (5 bases). This CDR3 is 16 amino acids long. Trimming took 2 bases from V and 3 from J, leaving 17 bases between them. CDR1 and CDR2 from the germline V gene are SEHNR and FQNEAQ (reference sequence). The CDR3 region has the DNA TGTGCCAGCAGCTTAAGGAGCGGAGGAAGATACTACGAGCAGTACTTC. It encodes CASSLRSGGRYYEQYF.

This clonotype came up a few times. CDR3 protein: CASSPWDGPNYGYTF. CDR3 DNA sequence: TGTGCCAGCAGCCCCTGGGACGGCCCTAACTATGGCTACACCTTC. V gene TRBV3-1 combines with J gene TRBJ1-2; D might be TRBD1 (5 bases). CDR3 length: 15 residues. The V gene lost 4 bases and the J gene lost 0 bases, with 12 bases spanning the gap. Germline CDR1 and CDR2: LGHDT and YNNKEL (reference sequence).